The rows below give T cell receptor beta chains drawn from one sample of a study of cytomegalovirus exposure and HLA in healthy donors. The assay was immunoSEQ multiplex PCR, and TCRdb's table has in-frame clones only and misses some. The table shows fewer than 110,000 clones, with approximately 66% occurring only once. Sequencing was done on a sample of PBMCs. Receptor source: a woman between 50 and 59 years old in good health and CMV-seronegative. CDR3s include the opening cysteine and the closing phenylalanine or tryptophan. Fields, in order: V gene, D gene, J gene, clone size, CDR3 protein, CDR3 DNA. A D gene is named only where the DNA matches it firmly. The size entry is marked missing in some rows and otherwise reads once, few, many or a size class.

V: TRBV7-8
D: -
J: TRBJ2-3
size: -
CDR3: CASSPDPGHRTDTQYF
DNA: TGTGCCAGCAGCCCCGATCCGGGACATCGCACAGATACGCAGTATTTT

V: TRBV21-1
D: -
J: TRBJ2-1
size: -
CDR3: CAKAGEQFF
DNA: TGTGCCAAAGCGGGTGAGCAGTTCTTC

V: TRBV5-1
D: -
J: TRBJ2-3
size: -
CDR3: CASSIGQGGGYMDTQYF
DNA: TGCGCCAGCAGCATTGGACAGGGAGGGGGTTACATGGATACGCAGTATTTT

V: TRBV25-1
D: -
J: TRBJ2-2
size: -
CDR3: CASTPQGSTGELFF
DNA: TGTGCCAGCACTCCTCAGGGGAGCACCGGGGAGCTGTTTTTT

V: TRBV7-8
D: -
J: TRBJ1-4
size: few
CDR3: CASSLGQTGKVFF
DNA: TGTGCCAGCAGCTTAGGTCAGACGGGGAAGGTGTTTTTT

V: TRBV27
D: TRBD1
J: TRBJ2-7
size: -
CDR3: CASSRQGPYEQYF
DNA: TGTGCCAGCAGCAGACAGGGCCCATACGAGCAGTACTTC

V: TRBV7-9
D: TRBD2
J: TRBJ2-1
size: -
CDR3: CASSLLAGAHNEQFF
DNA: TGTGCCAGCAGCTTACTAGCGGGAGCGCATAATGAGCAGTTCTTC

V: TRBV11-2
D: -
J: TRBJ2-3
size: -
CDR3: CASSSLKAERDTQYF
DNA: TGTGCCAGCAGCTCGCTCAAGGCAGAGCGAGATACGCAGTATTTT

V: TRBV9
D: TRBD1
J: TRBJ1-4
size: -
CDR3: CASSLMGQGSEKLFF
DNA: TGTGCCAGCAGCCTGATGGGACAGGGCAGTGAAAAACTGTTTTTT

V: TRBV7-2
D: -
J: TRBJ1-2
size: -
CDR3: CASSIQIEQLYGYTF
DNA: TGTGCCAGCAGCATACAGATAGAGCAGCTCTATGGCTACACCTTC

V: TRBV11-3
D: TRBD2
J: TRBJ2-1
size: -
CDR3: CASSLDLAGGLDEQFF
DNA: TGTGCCAGCAGCTTAGACCTAGCGGGAGGGTTGGATGAGCAGTTCTTC

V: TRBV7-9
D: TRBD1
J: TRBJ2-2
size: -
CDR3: CASSVVGQGSAGELFF
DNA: TGTGCCAGCAGCGTTGTGGGACAGGGTTCTGCCGGGGAGCTGTTTTTT

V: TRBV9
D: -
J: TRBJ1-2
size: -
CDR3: CASSVRGEGDGYTF
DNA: TGTGCCAGCAGCGTACGAGGAGAGGGCGATGGCTACACCTTC

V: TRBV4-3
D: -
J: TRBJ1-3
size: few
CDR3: CASSQARVSGNTIYF
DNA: TGCGCCAGCAGCCAAGCGAGGGTCTCTGGAAACACCATATATTTT

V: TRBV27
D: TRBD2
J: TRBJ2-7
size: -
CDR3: CASSLRTSGRFHYEQYF
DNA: TGTGCCAGCAGTTTACGGACTAGCGGGAGATTTCACTACGAGCAGTACTTC

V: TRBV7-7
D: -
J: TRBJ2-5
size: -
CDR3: CASSLDRQETQYF
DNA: TGTGCCAGCAGCTTAGACAGACAAGAGACCCAGTACTTC

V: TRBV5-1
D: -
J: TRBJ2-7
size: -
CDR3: CASSPGTGVSYEQYF
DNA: TGCGCCAGCAGCCCCGGGACGGGAGTCTCCTACGAGCAGTACTTC

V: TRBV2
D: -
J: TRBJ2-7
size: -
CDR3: CATILGLASYEQYF
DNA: TGTGCCACTATCCTAGGCCTAGCCTCCTACGAGCAGTACTTC

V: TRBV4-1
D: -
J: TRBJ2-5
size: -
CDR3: CASSQAEGRETQYF
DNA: TGCGCCAGCAGCCAAGCGGAGGGCAGGGAGACCCAGTACTTC

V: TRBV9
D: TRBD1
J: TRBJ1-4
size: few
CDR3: CASSVVPLQGGPNEKLFF
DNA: TGTGCCAGCAGCGTAGTCCCCCTACAGGGGGGACCTAATGAAAAACTGTTTTTT

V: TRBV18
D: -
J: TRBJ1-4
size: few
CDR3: CASSPRVTNEKLFF
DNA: TGTGCCAGCTCACCGAGGGTGACTAATGAAAAACTGTTTTTT

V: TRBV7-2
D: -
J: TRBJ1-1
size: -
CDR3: CASSLRQSTEAFF
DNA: TGTGCCAGCAGCCTACGACAGAGCACTGAAGCTTTCTTT

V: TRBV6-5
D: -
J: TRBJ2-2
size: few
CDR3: CASSYSRQAHGELFF
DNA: TGTGCCAGCAGTTACTCGAGACAGGCCCACGGGGAGCTGTTTTTT

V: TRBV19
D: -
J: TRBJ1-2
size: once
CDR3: CASTEKEPGYGYTF
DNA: TGTGCCAGTACTGAGAAAGAACCCGGCTATGGCTACACCTTC

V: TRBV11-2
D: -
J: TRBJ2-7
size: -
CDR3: CASSHSFYEQYF
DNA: TGTGCCAGCAGCCACTCTTTTTACGAGCAGTACTTC

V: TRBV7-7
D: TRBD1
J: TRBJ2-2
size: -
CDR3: CASSPDRGNTGELFF
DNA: TGTGCTAGCAGCCCGGACAGGGGGAACACCGGGGAGCTGTTTTTT

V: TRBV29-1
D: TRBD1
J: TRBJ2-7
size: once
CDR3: CSVTLWMTGGHYEQYF
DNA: TGCAGCGTTACATTATGGATGACAGGGGGTCACTACGAGCAGTACTTC

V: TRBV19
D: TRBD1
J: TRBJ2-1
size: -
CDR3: CASTRQGLGGNEQFF
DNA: TGTGCCAGTACCCGACAGGGGTTAGGGGGGAATGAGCAGTTCTTC

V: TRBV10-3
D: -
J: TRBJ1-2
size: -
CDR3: CAITPQRENYGYTF
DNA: TGTGCCATCACCCCTCAGAGGGAGAACTATGGCTACACCTTC

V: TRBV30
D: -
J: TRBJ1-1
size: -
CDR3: CAWSGSGTEAFF
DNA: TGTGCCTGGAGTGGGTCCGGGACTGAAGCTTTCTTT

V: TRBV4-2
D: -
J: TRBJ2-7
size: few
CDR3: CASSQLVEYEQYF
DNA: TGTGCCAGCAGCCAATTAGTGGAGTACGAGCAGTACTTC

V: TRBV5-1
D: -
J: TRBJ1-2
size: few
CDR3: CASSLFQNYGYTF
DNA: TGCGCCAGCAGCTTGTTCCAGAACTATGGCTACACCTTC

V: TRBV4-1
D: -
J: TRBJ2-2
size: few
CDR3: CASSQEFRGGMTGELFF
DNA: TGCGCCAGCAGCCAAGAATTCAGGGGAGGGATGACCGGGGAGCTGTTTTTT

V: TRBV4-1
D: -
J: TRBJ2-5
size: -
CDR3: CASSQEVGPSQETQYF
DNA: TGCGCCAGCAGCCAAGAGGTCGGCCCTAGCCAAGAGACCCAGTACTTC

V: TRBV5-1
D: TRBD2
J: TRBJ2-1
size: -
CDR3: CASSPTSGRAYDEQFF
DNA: TGCGCCAGCAGCCCTACTAGCGGGAGGGCCTACGATGAGCAGTTCTTC

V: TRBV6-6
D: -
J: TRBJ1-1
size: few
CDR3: CASSTGLPTEAFF
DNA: TGTGCCAGCAGTACGGGACTTCCCACTGAAGCTTTCTTT

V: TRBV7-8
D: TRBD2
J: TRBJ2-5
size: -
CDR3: CASSLATAGGEETQYF
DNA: TGTGCCAGCAGCTTAGCCACGGCGGGGGGTGAGGAGACCCAGTACTTC

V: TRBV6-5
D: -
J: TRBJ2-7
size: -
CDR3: CASSYRIDRIYEQYF
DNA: TGTGCCAGCAGTTACCGAATCGACAGGATCTACGAGCAGTACTTC

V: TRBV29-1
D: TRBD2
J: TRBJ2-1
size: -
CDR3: CSVCFTSGRADEQFF
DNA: TGCAGCGTTTGTTTTACTAGCGGGAGGGCTGATGAGCAGTTCTTC

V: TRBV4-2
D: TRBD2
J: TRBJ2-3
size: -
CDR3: CASSLGGAWVSTDTQYF
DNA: TGTGCCAGCAGCCTCGGGGGGGCGTGGGTTAGCACAGATACGCAGTATTTT

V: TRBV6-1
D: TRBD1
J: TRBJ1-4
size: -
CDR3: CASSRTGINEKLFF
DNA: TGTGCCAGCAGCAGGACAGGGATCAATGAAAAACTGTTTTTT

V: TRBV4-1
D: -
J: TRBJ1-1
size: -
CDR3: CASSQMGGENTEAFF
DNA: TGCGCCAGCAGCCAAATGGGGGGTGAGAACACTGAAGCTTTCTTT

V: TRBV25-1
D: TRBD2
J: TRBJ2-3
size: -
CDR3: CASSGKLAGGADTQYF
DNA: TGTGCCAGCAGTGGAAAACTAGCGGGAGGGGCAGATACGCAGTATTTT

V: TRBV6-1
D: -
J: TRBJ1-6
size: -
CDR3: CASSESGLPYNSPLHF
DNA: TGTGCCAGCAGTGAGTCAGGGCTACCCTATAATTCACCCCTCCACTTT